These 9 T cell receptor beta chains originate from one sample sequenced in a study of cytomegalovirus exposure and HLA in healthy donors. The PCR contained 60 Vbeta and 13 Jbeta primers. Assay: immunoSEQ multiplex PCR; the TCRdb copy retains only in-frame clones and omits some. Of 110,000 or so clones in the sample, more than 60% were seen once. Material: PBMCs. The source is a woman aged 40 to 50 in good health and CMV-seropositive.

The chain joins TRBV19 to TRBJ1-3; a possible D gene is TRBD1 (6 bases). Germline-derived CDR1 and CDR2 are LNHDA and SQIVND (reference sequence). The CDR3 contains 14 residues. V shed 8 bases and J shed 4 bases, with 15 bases lying between them. The CDR3 here is CASRSQGLGNTIYF. In DNA, the CDR3 is TGTGCCAGTCGTTCCCAGGGGCTCGGAAACACCATATATTTT.

This clone was found a few times. The chain combines TRBV28 with TRBJ1-2; possible D gene TRBD1, 6 bases. The CDR3 consists of 14 residues. V was pared by 3 bases and J by 1 base, with 9 bases between. From germline, CDR1 is MDHEN and CDR2 SYDVKM. The CDR3 bases are TGTGCCAGCAGTTTGTTGGACAGTAACTATGGCTACACCTTC. Translation: CASSLLDSNYGYTF.

The chain uses TRBV19 and TRBJ2-7, with TRBD1 matching 7 bases. V was clipped by 3 bases and J by 4 bases; unmatched bases: 9. The germline V gene encodes CDR1 LNHDA and CDR2 SQIVND (reference sequence). The CDR3 is 15 residues long. Here the CDR3 DNA reads TGTGCCAGTAGTATTCGTTCGGGACAGCATTACGAGCAGTACTTC. This encodes CASSIRSGQHYEQYF.

The chain couples TRBV27 to TRBJ1-6; no clear D gene. The germline CDR1 and CDR2 sequences are MNHEY and SMNVEV (reference sequence). V gave up 2 bases and J gave up 8 bases, with 7 bases separating them. The CDR3 totals 13 residues. As DNA, the CDR3 is TGTGCCAGCAGTTTAGCGGCAGATTCACCCCTCCACTTT. It translates to CASSLAADSPLHF.

The chain carries TRBV18 and TRBJ2-3; 9 bases line up with TRBD1. J lost 3 bases, V lost 4 bases, and 8 bases had no gene match. CDR3 size: 16 residues. Per the germline V gene, CDR1 is KGHSH and CDR2 is LQKENI. The CDR3 loop is CASSQGQGAWTDTQYF. The CDR3 DNA follows: TGTGCCAGCTCACAGGGACAGGGTGCTTGGACAGATACGCAGTATTTT. Filled out from reference TRBV18 and TRBJ2-3, the complete variable domain reads NAGVMQNPRHLVRRRGQEARLRCSPMKGHSHVYWYRQLPEEGLKFMVYLQKENIIDESGMPKERFSAEFPKEGPSILRIQQVVRGDSAAYFCASSQGQGAWTDTQYFGPGTRLTVL.

The chain uses TRBV7-3 and TRBJ1-2; no clear D. The germline V and J ends were trimmed by 5 bases and 4 bases, with 8 bases remaining between them. The CDR3 is 12 residues long. Germline V CDR1 and CDR2: SGHTA, FQGTGA. DNA for the CDR3: TGTGCCAGCAGCCAAGCCACCTATGGCTACACCTTC. As protein: CASSQATYGYTF.

The CDR3 nucleotides read TGTGCCAGTAGAAGGCGTCCGACAGGGCAATTCACTGAAGCTTTCTTT. This sequence encodes CASRRRPTGQFTEAFF. The chain recombines TRBV19 with TRBJ1-1; TRBD1 matches at 7 bases. Germline V gene lookup returns CDR1 LNHDA and CDR2 SQIVND (reference sequence). V shed 6 bases and J 4 bases; nucleotides not matched to a gene: 14. CDR3 length equals 16 residues.

This clone was seen once. The V and J genes are TRBV6-6 and TRBJ2-5; tentatively, D is TRBD2 (5 bases). The DNA end is a closer match to TRBJ2-7, so the J assignment may be wrong. Germline CDR1 is MNHNY and CDR2 is SVGAGI (reference sequence). This CDR3 has 14 amino acids. CDR3 loop: CASSSRGSAYEQYF. The DNA for the CDR3 is TGTGCCAGCAGTTCACGGGGAAGCGCCTACGAGCAGTACTTC.

The chain links TRBV15 to TRBJ1-5; TRBD1 is a possible D gene (5 bases). Trimming removed 4 bases at V and 3 bases at J, with 10 bases between. The CDR3 runs 14 residues. The germline V gene encodes CDR1 LNHNV and CDR2 YYDKDF (reference sequence). The CDR3 DNA is TGTGCCACCAGCACCCAGGGATACAATCAGCCCCAGCATTTT. Translated: CATSTQGYNQPQHF.